The present TCR beta chain was sequenced within a study of Ad26.COV2.S vaccination and SARS-CoV-2 variants. Treatment reported: around 19 received Ad26.COV2.S at low or high dose, single or two shots; roughly 5 received placebo; per-sample allocation not given. Day 63 after the first injection of vaccine or placebo was the sampling time. With V trimmed by 1 base and J by 0 bases, 11 bases remained unmatched. The CDR3 covers 20 residues. Germline CDR1 and CDR2: LGHNA and YSLEER. Sequencing was performed with immunoSEQ multiplex PCR; in TCRdb, only in-frame clones are kept and a portion is missing. The profile shows 300,000 to 400,000 clones, around 87% of them singletons.

The sample in question was peripheral blood, obtained in a trial of Ad26.COV2.S vaccine versus placebo. This sequence was found in a person aged 18-65 years who received the Ad26.COV2.S COVID-19 vaccine or a placebo. This chain uses TRBV4-3 with TRBJ2-1, with 11 bases identical to TRBD2. The CDR3, as DNA: TGCGCCAGCAGCCAAGTGATAGGGCTAGCGGGGGGCCTCTCCTACAATGAGCAGTTCTTC. Amino acids: CASSQVIGLAGGLSYNEQFF.